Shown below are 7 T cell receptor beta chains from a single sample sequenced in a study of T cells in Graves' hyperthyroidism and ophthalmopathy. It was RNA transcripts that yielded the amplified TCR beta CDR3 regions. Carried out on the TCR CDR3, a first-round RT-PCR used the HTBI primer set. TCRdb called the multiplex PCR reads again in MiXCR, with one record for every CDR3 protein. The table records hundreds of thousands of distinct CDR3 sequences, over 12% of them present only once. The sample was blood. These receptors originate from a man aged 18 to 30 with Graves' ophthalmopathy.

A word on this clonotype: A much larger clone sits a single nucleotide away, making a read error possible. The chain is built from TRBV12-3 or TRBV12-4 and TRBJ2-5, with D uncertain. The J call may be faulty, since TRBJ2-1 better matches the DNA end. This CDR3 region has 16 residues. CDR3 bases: TGTGCCATTCTCGCAAGGCGCGCTCACCCCTACGAGACCCAGTTCTTC. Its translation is CAILARRAHPYETQFF.

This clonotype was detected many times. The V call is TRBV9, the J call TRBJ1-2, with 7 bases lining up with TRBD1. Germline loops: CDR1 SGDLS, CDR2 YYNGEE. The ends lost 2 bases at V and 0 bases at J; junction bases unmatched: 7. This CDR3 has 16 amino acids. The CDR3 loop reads CASSVGDSAANYGYTF. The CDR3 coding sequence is TGTGCCAGCAGCGTTGGGGACAGTGCAGCTAACTATGGCTACACCTTC. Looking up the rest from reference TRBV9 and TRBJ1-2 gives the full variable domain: DSGVTQTPKHLITATGQRVTLRCSPRSGDLSVYWYQQSLDQGLQFLIQYYNGEERAKGNILERFSAQQFPDLHSELNLSSLELGDSALYFCASSVGDSAANYGYTFGSGTRLTVV.

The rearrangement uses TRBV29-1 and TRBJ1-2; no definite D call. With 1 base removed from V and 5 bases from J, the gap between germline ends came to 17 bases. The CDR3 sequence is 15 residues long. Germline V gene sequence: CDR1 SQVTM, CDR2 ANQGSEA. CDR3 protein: CSVEAARGPGYGYTF. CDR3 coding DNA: TGCAGCGTTGAAGCGGCTAGAGGGCCGGGATATGGCTACACCTTC.

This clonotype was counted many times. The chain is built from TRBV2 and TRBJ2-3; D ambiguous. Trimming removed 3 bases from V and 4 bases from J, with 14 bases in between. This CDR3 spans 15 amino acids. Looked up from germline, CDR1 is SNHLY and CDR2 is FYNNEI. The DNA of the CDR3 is TGTGCCAGCAGTGAGTTGTGGCCCAGGCCAGATACGCAGTATTTT. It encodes CASSELWPRPDTQYF.

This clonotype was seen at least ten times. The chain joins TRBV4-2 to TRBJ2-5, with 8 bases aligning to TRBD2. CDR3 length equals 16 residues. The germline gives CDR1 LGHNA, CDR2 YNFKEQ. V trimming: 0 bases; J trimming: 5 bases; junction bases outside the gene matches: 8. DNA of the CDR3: TGTGCCAGCAGCCAAGAGGGCGGGACTAGAGGCGAGACCCAGTACTTC. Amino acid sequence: CASSQEGGTRGETQYF.

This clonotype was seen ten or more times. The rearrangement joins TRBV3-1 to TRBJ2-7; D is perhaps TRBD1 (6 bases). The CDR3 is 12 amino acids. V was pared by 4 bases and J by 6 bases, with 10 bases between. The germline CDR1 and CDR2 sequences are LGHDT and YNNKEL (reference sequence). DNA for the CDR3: TGTGCCAGCAGCCCGGACAGCCTCGAGCAGTACTTC. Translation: CASSPDSLEQYF.

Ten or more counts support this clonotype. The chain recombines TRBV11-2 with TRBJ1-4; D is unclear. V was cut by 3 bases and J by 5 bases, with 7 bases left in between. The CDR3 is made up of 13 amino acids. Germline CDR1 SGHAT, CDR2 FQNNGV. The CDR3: CASSFPLNEKLFF. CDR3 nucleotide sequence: TGTGCCAGCAGCTTTCCCCTCAATGAAAAACTGTTTTTT.